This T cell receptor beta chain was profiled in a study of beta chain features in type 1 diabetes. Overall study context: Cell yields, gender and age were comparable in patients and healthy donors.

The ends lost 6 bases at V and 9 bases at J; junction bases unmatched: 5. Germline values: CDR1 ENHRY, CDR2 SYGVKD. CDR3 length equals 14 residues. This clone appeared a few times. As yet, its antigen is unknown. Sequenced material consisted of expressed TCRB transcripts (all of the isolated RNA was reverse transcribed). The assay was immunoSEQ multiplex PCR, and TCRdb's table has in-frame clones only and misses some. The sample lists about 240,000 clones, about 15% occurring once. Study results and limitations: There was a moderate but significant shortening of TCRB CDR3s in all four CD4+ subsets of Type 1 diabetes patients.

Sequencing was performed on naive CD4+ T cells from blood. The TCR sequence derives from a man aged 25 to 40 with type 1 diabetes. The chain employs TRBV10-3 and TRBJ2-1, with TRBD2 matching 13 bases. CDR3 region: CAIRKTSGGTEQFF. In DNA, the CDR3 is TGTGCCATCAGGAAGACTAGCGGGGGGACTGAGCAGTTCTTC.